This T cell receptor beta chain emerged from a study of cytomegalovirus exposure and HLA in healthy donors. CDR3 length equals 16 residues. The junction had 8 bases not matched to a gene; V was cut back by 5 bases and J by 6 bases. Germline loops: CDR1 SGHAT, CDR2 FQNNGV. It was with 60 Vbeta and 13 Jbeta primers that the PCR ran. Generated by immunoSEQ multiplex PCR, the TCRdb table keeps only in-frame clones and is missing some. The table shows 250,000 to 300,000 clones, with over 90% occurring only once. The chain employs TRBV11-2 and TRBJ2-1; TRBD2 agrees at 12 bases. The sequenced sample consisted of PBMCs. The sequence was collected from a girl aged 2 to 10 in good health and CMV-seronegative. The CDR3: CASSPSGGVLSNEQFF. CDR3 DNA sequence: TGTGCCAGCAGCCCTAGCGGGGGGGTTTTATCCAATGAGCAGTTCTTC.